This T cell receptor beta chain was captured by sequencing in a study of blood T cells in healthy people across ages. A second PCR of 7 to 11 cycles used a sample-barcoded 5' primer and a J-beta primer mix. TCRdb used MiXCR to reprocess the 5' RACE reads, holding one entry per CDR3 protein. The sample has almost 300,000 distinct CDR3 sequences, roughly 26% seen once. Healthy Russian Caucasian donors spanned ages about 6 to 100 years. Every sample yielded at least 6 million isolated PBMCs. Findings and limits, study-wide: TCR beta diversity per million T cells fell roughly linearly with age.

Notes on this clonotype: Its antigen remains unidentified.

Sequencing used blood. This TCR came from a woman in her 70s in good health.

CDR3: CASSTGTGESPLHF. CDR3 bases: TGTGCCAGCAGTACCGGGACAGGGGAATCACCCCTCCACTTT. The chain recombines TRBV6-5 with TRBJ1-6; 10 nucleotides line up with TRBD1. This CDR3 is 14 amino acids long. Looked up from germline, CDR1 is MNHEY and CDR2 is SVGAGI. V was clipped by 5 bases and J by 10 bases; unmatched bases: 5.